The clone carrying this T cell receptor (beta chain) was seen repeatedly, ten times or more. Antigen specificity is unknown. The sample comes from a study of identical twins. Findings and limits, study-wide: Out-of-frame beta sequences exhibited a weaker degree of excess twin sharing.

Per the germline V gene, CDR1 is MNHEY and CDR2 is SVGAGI. V lost 6 bases and J lost 0; bases outside the gene matches: 4. This CDR3 has 14 amino acids. TCRdb itself ran the 5' RACE reads through MiXCR, one entry per CDR3 protein. The sample includes 100,000 to 110,000 distinct CDR3 sequences, about 6.1% seen only once; the top ten take more than 10%. Sequencing input: memory T cells sorted from blood. The rearrangement uses TRBV6-5 and TRBJ1-1, with TRBD1 identical over 7 bases. The clonotype originates from a woman aged 50 to 60 in good health. DNA for the CDR3: TGTGCCAGCAGGAGGACAGGACTGAACACTGAAGCTTTCTTT. Protein product: CASRRTGLNTEAFF.